These 7 T cell receptor beta chains originate from one sample sequenced in a study of siplizumab effects on memory and regulatory T cells. The assay was immunoSEQ multiplex PCR, and TCRdb's table has in-frame clones only and misses some. The sample includes some 96,000 clones, approximately 94% of them seen just once. Source material: non-Treg CD4+ T cells sorted from blood. Every receptor here comes from a human donor in good health.

The chain employs TRBV6-5 and TRBJ1-4; weak D call: TRBD1 (5 bases). V was cut by 7 bases and J by 4 bases, with 13 bases left in between. The CDR3 is 14 residues long. Germline V CDR1 and CDR2: MNHEY, SVGAGI. The CDR3 spells CASKVGTGNEKLFF. CDR3 bases: TGTGCCAGCAAGGTCGGGACCGGTAATGAAAAACTGTTTTTT.

The rearrangement links TRBV5-1 to TRBJ2-7; D might be TRBD1 (6 bases). This CDR3 is 16 amino acids long. Germline V lookup: CDR1 SGHRS, CDR2 YFSETQ. Trimming pared 4 bases from V and 6 bases from J, leaving 23 bases between. CDR3 DNA: TGCGCCAGCAGCCCGGGCCTGGGGGCCGAGGGGTTCGAGCAGTACTTC. Residues: CASSPGLGAEGFEQYF.

V and J are TRBV11-2 and TRBJ2-3; 8 positions match TRBD2. J gave up 6 bases and V 2 bases, and 10 bases lay outside the gene matches. Germline lookup yields CDR1 SGHAT and CDR2 FQNNGV. The CDR3 runs 16 residues. The CDR3 protein is CASSLRLRSGSDTQYF. The CDR3 nucleotides are TGTGCCAGCAGCTTACGACTGAGGAGCGGGAGTGATACGCAGTATTTT.

This chain uses TRBV5-1 with TRBJ1-1; the D is unclear. Germline V lookup: CDR1 SGHRS, CDR2 YFSETQ. The V gene lost 0 bases and the J gene lost 5 bases, with 14 bases spanning the gap. The CDR3 is 15 residues long. The CDR3 nucleotides are TGCGCCAGCAGCTTGGGGTCGAACCGGCAGACTGAAGCTTTCTTT. Protein product: CASSLGSNRQTEAFF.

The gene calls are TRBV7-9 and TRBJ1-2; D unresolved. The V end lost 0 bases, the J end lost 8 bases, and 10 bases lay between the germline ends. Germline CDR1 SEHNR, CDR2 FQNEAQ (reference sequence). The CDR3 has 13 amino acids. CDR3 loop: CASSLAYGEGYTF. The CDR3 DNA sequence: TGTGCCAGCAGCTTAGCATACGGGGAAGGCTACACCTTC. Variable domain in full (rest from reference TRBV7-9 and TRBJ1-2): DTGVSQNPRHKITKRGQNVTFRCDPISEHNRLYWYRQTLGQGPEFLTYFQNEAQLEKSRLLSDRFSAERPKGSFSTLEIQRTEQGDSAMYLCASSLAYGEGYTFGSGTRLTVV.

This chain connects TRBV14 to TRBJ2-7, with 9 bases lining up with TRBD1. The CDR3 spans 16 residues. Germline-derived CDR1 and CDR2 are SGHDN and FVKESK. Trimming cost V 2 bases and J 5 bases; bases outside gene matches: 10. CDR3: CASSQLPPGQGHEQYF. CDR3 sequence (DNA): TGTGCCAGCAGCCAACTACCCCCGGGACAGGGCCACGAGCAGTACTTC. Based on the CDR3 plus reference TRBV14 and TRBJ2-7, the full variable domain is EAGVTQFPSHSVIEKGQTVTLRCDPISGHDNLYWYRRVMGKEIKFLLHFVKESKQDESGMPNNRFLAERTGGTYSTLKVQPAELEDSGVYFCASSQLPPGQGHEQYFGPGTRLTVT.

The rearrangement links TRBV9 to TRBJ2-7, with TRBD2 identical over 9 bases. V was pared by 4 bases and J by 2 bases, with 7 bases of the junction left unmatched. The germline V gene encodes CDR1 SGDLS and CDR2 YYNGEE. This CDR3 is 15 amino acids long. In DNA, the CDR3 is TGTGCCAGCAGCCCATACCGCGGGAGGGCCTACGAGCAGTACTTC. The encoded protein is CASSPYRGRAYEQYF.